This T cell receptor beta chain was identified during a study of molecular identifiers for immune sequencing clone quantification. Germline CDR1 SGHDT, CDR2 YYEEEE. The CDR3 is made up of 15 amino acids. TCRdb reprocessed the PCR reads via MiXCR and lists one record per CDR3 protein. Among over 600,000 distinct CDR3 sequences listed, 15% to 20% were seen once. This clonotype was detected a few times. Given a much more abundant clone one base away, this may be a read error. This rearrangement joins TRBV5-6 to TRBJ2-3; D is unclear. The receptor was isolated from a human donor in good health. Some libraries in this study had Jurkat cell RNA spiked in. The specimen sequenced was naive CD8+ T cells from blood, with Jurkat cell RNA spiked in. Sample subset: FACS-sorted CD8+CD4-CCR7+CD45RA+ naive T cells. CDR3 in DNA: TGTGCCAGCAGCTTATCCCCGTCGAACACAGATATGCAGTATTTT. The encoded protein is CASSLSPSNTDMQYF.